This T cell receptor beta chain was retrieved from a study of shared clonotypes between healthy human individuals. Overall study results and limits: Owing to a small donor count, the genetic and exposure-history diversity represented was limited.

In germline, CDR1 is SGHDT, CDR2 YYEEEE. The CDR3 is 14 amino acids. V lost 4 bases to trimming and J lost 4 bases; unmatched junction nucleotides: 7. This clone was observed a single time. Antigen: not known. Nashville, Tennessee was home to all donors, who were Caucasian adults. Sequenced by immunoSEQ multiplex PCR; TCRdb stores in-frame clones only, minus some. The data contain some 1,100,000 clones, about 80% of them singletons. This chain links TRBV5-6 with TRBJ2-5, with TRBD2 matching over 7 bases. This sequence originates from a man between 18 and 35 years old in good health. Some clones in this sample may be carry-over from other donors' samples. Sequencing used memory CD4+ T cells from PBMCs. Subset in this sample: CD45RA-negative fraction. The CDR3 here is CASSKPGGSETQYF. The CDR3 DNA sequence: TGTGCCAGCAGCAAACCCGGGGGGTCAGAGACCCAGTACTTC.